This T cell receptor (beta chain) was captured by sequencing in a study of T cell responses to AZD1222 COVID-19 vaccine. Produced via immunoSEQ multiplex PCR; TCRdb's table is partial and in-frame only. The repertoire holds more than 150,000 clones, with around nine tenths as singletons. Germline V gene lookup returns CDR1 LNHNV and CDR2 YYDKDF (reference sequence). The ends were cut back, 0 bases at V and 6 bases at J, with 6 bases in the middle. The CDR3 is 13 residues long. The sample here was peripheral blood, taken on day 0 of AZD1222 vaccination. This clonotype was obtained from an adult in good health. The chain has TRBV15 and TRBJ1-5, with D hard to call. CDR3 sequence: CATSRDISQPQHF. CDR3 DNA sequence: TGTGCCACCAGCAGAGATATCAGTCAGCCCCAGCATTTT.